This T cell receptor beta chain was identified in a study of OX40 agonist ivuxolimab in advanced cancers. Study in general: Every 2 weeks, patients received ivuxolimab intravenously, dosed at 0.01 to 10 mg/kg. Enrollees could have had prior anti-PD-1, anti-PD-L1 or anti-CTLA-4 therapy, which about 40% had received. At about 82% male, the cohort had a mean age of approximately 60 years, ranging from roughly 20 to 85. Findings of the study overall: Partial responders receiving 0.1-3.0 mg/kg showed among the lowest clonal expansion.

Turning to this clone: Its specificity is unknown.

Germline V lookup: CDR1 SGHNT, CDR2 YYREEE (reference sequence). V was cut by 4 bases and J by 2 bases, with 12 bases left in between. The CDR3 covers 14 residues. TCRdb's table, derived via immunoSEQ multiplex PCR, lists solely in-frame clones and lacks some. The data hold some 83,000 clones, with roughly 84% observed a single time. The sequence derives from an adult with an advanced solid tumor such as melanoma, head and neck, liver or kidney cancer. The chain joins TRBV5-4 to TRBJ2-5; possible D gene TRBD2, 6 bases. The sample was CD4+ or CD8+ T cells sorted from blood, taken in a trial of the OX40 agonist ivuxolimab. The CDR3 is CASSLRLGQETQYF. The CDR3 region has the DNA TGTGCCAGCAGCCTCAGACTAGGGCAAGAGACCCAGTACTTC.